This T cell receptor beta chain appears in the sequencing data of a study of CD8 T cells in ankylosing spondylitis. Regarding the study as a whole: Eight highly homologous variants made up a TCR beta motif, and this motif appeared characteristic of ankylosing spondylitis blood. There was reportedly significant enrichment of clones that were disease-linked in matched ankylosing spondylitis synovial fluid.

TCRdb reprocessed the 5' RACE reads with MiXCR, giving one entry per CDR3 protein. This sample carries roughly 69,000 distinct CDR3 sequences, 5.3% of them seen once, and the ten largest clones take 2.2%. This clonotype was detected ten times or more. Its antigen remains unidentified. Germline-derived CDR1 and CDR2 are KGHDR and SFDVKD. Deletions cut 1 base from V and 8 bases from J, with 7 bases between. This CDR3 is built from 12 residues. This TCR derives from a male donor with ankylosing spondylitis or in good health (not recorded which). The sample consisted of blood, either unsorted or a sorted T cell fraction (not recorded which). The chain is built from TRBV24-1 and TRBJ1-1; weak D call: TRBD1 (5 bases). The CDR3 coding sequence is TGTGCCACCAGTGATTTTCGGGGGGAAGCTTTCTTT. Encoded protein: CATSDFRGEAFF.